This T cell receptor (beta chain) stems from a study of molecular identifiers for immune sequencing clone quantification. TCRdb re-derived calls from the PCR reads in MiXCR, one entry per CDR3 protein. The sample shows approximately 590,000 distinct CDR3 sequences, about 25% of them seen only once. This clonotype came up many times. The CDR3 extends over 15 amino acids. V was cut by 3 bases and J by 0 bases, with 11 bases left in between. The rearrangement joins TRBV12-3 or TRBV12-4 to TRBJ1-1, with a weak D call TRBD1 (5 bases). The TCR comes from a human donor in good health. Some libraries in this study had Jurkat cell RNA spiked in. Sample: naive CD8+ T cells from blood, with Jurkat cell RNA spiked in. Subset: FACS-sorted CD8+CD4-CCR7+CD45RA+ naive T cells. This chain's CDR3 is CASSFRGGLNTEAFF. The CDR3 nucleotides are TGTGCCAGCAGTTTCCGTGGGGGATTGAACACTGAAGCTTTCTTT.